This TCR beta chain originates from a study of control samples from healthy donors and cancer patients. After removal of 5 bases from V and 4 bases from J, the junction contained 2 bases not matched to a gene. The germline V gene has CDR1 SSHAT and CDR2 FNYEAQ (reference sequence). This CDR3 is 14 amino acids long. The assay was immunoSEQ multiplex PCR, and TCRdb's table has in-frame clones only and misses some. Of roughly 130,000 clones in the sample, roughly nine tenths were seen once. This sequence originates from a woman aged 25 to 39 in good health. Source material: blood. This chain connects TRBV7-7 to TRBJ2-5, with TRBD2 matching 12 bases. CDR3 residues: CASSRLAGVETQYF. CDR3 in DNA: TGTGCCAGCAGCCGACTAGCGGGAGTAGAGACCCAGTACTTC.